This T cell receptor beta chain was observed in a study of PD-1 blockade in mismatch repair-deficient tumors. The V gene lost 8 bases and the J gene lost 4 bases, with 12 bases spanning the gap. This CDR3 spans 13 amino acids. Germline V gene sequence: CDR1 SEHNR, CDR2 FQNEAQ (reference sequence). TCR sequencing covered a few patients who responded to pembrolizumab. The method was immunoSEQ multiplex PCR; TCRdb's version includes in-frame clones alone and lacks a portion of them. The sample yields 90,000 to 130,000 clones, 60% to 85% seen once. Here the sequenced sample was peripheral blood, taken about 13 months after starting pembrolizumab. The chain joins TRBV7-9 to TRBJ2-1, with D maybe TRBD2 (6 bases). This clonotype originated in an adult with mismatch repair-deficient cancer. The CDR3 DNA follows: TGTGCCAGCCAGGAGGGACCGTACAATGAGCAGTTCTTC. Its protein is CASQEGPYNEQFF. Complete variable domain (other parts from reference TRBV7-9 and TRBJ2-1): DTGVSQNPRHKITKRGQNVTFRCDPISEHNRLYWYRQTLGQGPEFLTYFQNEAQLEKSRLLSDRFSAERPKGSFSTLEIQRTEQGDSAMYLCASQEGPYNEQFFGPGTRLTVL.